Reported below is one T cell receptor beta chain. It has no known antigen specificity. Base qualities are not provided; no much larger clone lies one nucleotide away. The junction shows trimming of 6 bases on V and 3 bases on J, plus 9 bases between the germline ends. CDR1 and CDR2, looked up from the germline V gene, are SQVTM and ANQGSEA. There are 13 amino acids in the CDR3, from cysteine to phenylalanine inclusive. Kept here is only the CDR3 DNA, which spans 39 bases and is read in frame from base 1. This sample was taken from a study of blood T cell repertoires in COVID-19 (dated by TCRdb to between 2020 and 2021). About the study as a whole: Samples covering the acute and convalescent phases of COVID-19 were provided by collaborators in the United States, Italy and Spain. The dataset comprised deeply sampled blood TCRbeta repertoires from subjects exposed to, actively infected with, or recovered from COVID-19. The repertoires were released in a freely available public database meant as a resource for research on the immune response to SARS-CoV-2. Samples were obtained from the ongoing ImmuneRACE study (first 160 participants) and from over a thousand subjects provided by 6 global collaborators. The material from the prospective study consisted of cDNA or gDNA derived from T cells, B-cell-depleted T cells, or PBMCs. Where HLA class I and class II types were available, the types were taken from metadata supplied by the sample provider, not from assay-based typing. Nearly every sample came with metadata listing a de-identified subject ID, COVID-19 status, age in years and sex.

General conclusions and limits of the study: How much clinical and demographic metadata was included differed by source and by participant, and the metadata was provided uncurated.

TCRbeta CDR3 regions were amplified from genomic DNA using the immunoSEQ Assay, a bias-controlled multiplex PCR. From the authors' description of their analysis: Within the assay, amplification of reference gene primers was used to estimate how many nucleated cells each sample contained. To quantify the absolute abundance of each unique TCRbeta CDR3 rearrangement, sequence reads were collapsed and filtered. For each sample, productive Simpson clonality was calculated as the square root of Simpson's diversity index across productive rearrangements. As stored in TCRdb, this immuneACCESS dataset retains in-frame rearrangements with V and J assigned. A fraction of the clones does not appear; measured against another copy, unresolved V genes explain less than half of the discrepancy, and the remainder lacks a known reason. That table supplies the V and J calls and clone size; D and trimming were determined from the DNA. This sample lists 350,000 to 400,000 clones; about 88% were detected once. 1.2% of the sample goes to the ten largest clones.

Enrolling through a virtual design, the prospective study's participants ranged in age from roughly 18 to 100 years and lived across more than 20 United States geographic areas. In the prospective study, cohorts were assigned on the basis of participant-reported clinical history obtained from a screening survey and a study questionnaire. ImmuneRACE Cohort 3 recovered participants were defined by two consecutive negative NP/OP PCR tests, healthcare professional clearance, or symptom resolution. In the prospective study, whole blood, serum and a nasopharyngeal or oropharyngeal swab were collected from each participant by mobile phlebotomists. Over a roughly 2-month period, participants in the prospective study had the option of providing additional blood draws and questionnaires. Before DNA extraction, prospective study blood samples were shipped either frozen or at room temperature.

Rearrangement joined TRBV29-1 to TRBJ1-6, with TRBD1 as a weak D call on 5 bases. Sequencing input: PBMCs or T cells enriched from blood (not recorded which). This TCR derives from a woman in her late teens or twenties who had recovered from COVID-19. The CDR3 sequence is CSVTDSYNSPLHF. Read as DNA, the sequence is TGCAGCGTGACCGACAGCTATAATTCACCCCTCCACTTT.